Shown below are 25 T cell receptor beta chains from a single sample sequenced in a study of post-analysis software for immune sequencing data. Whole-study findings and limits: Roughly 5 TRBV segments (TRBV5-6, TRBV5-1 and TRBV20-1 among them) occurred more frequently in patients than in controls.

Prepared libraries of TCR beta cDNA carried unique molecular identifiers. One entry per CDR3 protein, called by TCRdb with MiXCR from the PCR reads. The data show 750,000 to 950,000 distinct CDR3 sequences, 53% seen once. Antigens for these TCRs are unknown. The sample comprised blood. The receptors originated from a girl aged 10-17 years with multiple sclerosis.

This clonotype showed up many times. One end of the junction fails to match germline, which may point to a read error. The V call is TRBV5-1, the J call TRBJ2-1; D is unresolved. CDR3 size: 14 residues. The germline V gene encodes CDR1 SGHRS and CDR2 YFSETQ. Here the CDR3 DNA reads TGTGCCAGCAGCTTAGGTAGCTCCTACAATGAGCAGTTCTTC. Translating it yields CASSLGSSYNEQFF.

This chain links TRBV6-4 with TRBJ2-3; D is unresolved. V was shortened by 3 bases and J by 3 bases, with 7 bases between the two germline ends. CDR3 length: 13 residues. CDR1 is MRHNA, CDR2 SNTAGT, per germline. The CDR3 region is CASSETRTDTQYF. The CDR3 DNA reads as TGTGCCAGCAGTGAGACCAGAACAGATACGCAGTATTTT.

This clonotype was seen only a few times. The chain joins TRBV29-1 to TRBJ1-1, with D maybe TRBD1 (5 bases). The germline CDR1 and CDR2 sequences are SQVTM and ANQGSEA. The CDR3 has 13 amino acids. Trimming pared 7 bases from V and 0 bases from J, leaving 12 bases between. The CDR3 DNA is TGCAGCGAGGCGACAGCTTTGAACACTGAAGCTTTCTTT. Its protein is CSEATALNTEAFF.

The V and J genes are TRBV11-1 and TRBJ2-1; 9 positions match TRBD1. J gave up 6 bases and V 1 base, and 4 bases lay outside the gene matches. The CDR3 is 15 residues long. Germline V gene data show CDR1 as SGHAT and CDR2 as FQDESV (reference sequence). CDR3 sequence: CASSLDGTGTNEQFF. The CDR3 DNA reads as TGTGCCAGCAGCTTAGACGGGACAGGGACCAATGAGCAGTTCTTC.

Only a few counts were recorded for this clonotype. The rearrangement links TRBV5-1 to TRBJ2-7, with 15 positions matching TRBD2. The CDR3 contains 19 residues. With 0 bases clipped from V and 3 bases from J, the junction kept 10 bases outside the gene matches. Germline V gene lookup returns CDR1 SGHRS and CDR2 YFSETQ. DNA of the CDR3: TGCGCCAGCAGCTTGGCTTCCGGACTAGCGGGAGGGCCTGGCTACGAGCAGTACTTC. It yields the protein CASSLASGLAGGPGYEQYF.

This clonotype was counted only a few times. The chain combines TRBV5-1 with TRBJ2-4; either TRBD1 or TRBD2 may supply D (5 bases each). V was clipped by 4 bases and J by 0 bases, with 8 bases between them. CDR1 and CDR2 from the germline V gene are SGHRS and YFSETQ. The CDR3 extends over 14 amino acids. DNA for the CDR3: TGCGCCAGCAGCCCCGGGACAGCCAAAAACATTCAGTACTTC. Its translation: CASSPGTAKNIQYF.

The chain uses TRBV20-1 and TRBJ2-7; D is possibly TRBD2 (6 bases). With the DNA end fitting TRBJ2-4 better, the J assignment may be wrong. From germline, CDR1 is DFQATT and CDR2 SNEGSKA (reference sequence). The CDR3 extends over 13 amino acids. CDR3: CSARAGLKNIQYF. DNA for the CDR3: TGCAGTGCTAGGGCTGGACTAAAAAACATTCAGTACTTC.

The chain couples TRBV7-9 to TRBJ2-1; D is perhaps TRBD1 (5 bases). Germline assignment: CDR1 SEHNR and CDR2 FQNEAQ (reference sequence). The CDR3 contains 16 residues. V dropped 1 base and J dropped 13 bases, with 23 bases sitting between them. The CDR3 DNA reads as TGTGCCAGCAGCTTAGGGCCAGGACACGTACAAGAGACCCAGTTCTTC. It translates to CASSLGPGHVQETQFF. Based on the CDR3 plus reference TRBV7-9 and TRBJ2-1, the full variable domain is DTGVSQNPRHKITKRGQNVTFRCDPISEHNRLYWYRQTLGQGPEFLTYFQNEAQLEKSRLLSDRFSAERPKGSFSTLEIQRTEQGDSAMYLCASSLGPGHVQETQFFGPGTRLTVL.

There are many counts of this clonotype. The chain uses TRBV14 and TRBJ2-7; the D gene is possibly TRBD1 (5 bases). The germline V gene has CDR1 SGHDN and CDR2 FVKESK. The CDR3 runs 16 residues. Trimming cost V 1 base and J 1 base, with 14 bases left between them. As DNA, the CDR3 is TGTGCCAGCAGCCAAGCAGGGCAGCCTCGGTCCTACGAGCAGTACTTC. Its translation is CASSQAGQPRSYEQYF.

The V call is TRBV20-1, the J call TRBJ2-7, with 10 bases aligning to TRBD1. V lost 6 bases to trimming and J lost 2 bases; unmatched junction nucleotides: 4. CDR3 length equals 13 residues. Per germline, CDR1 DFQATT and CDR2 SNEGSKA (reference sequence). This CDR3 reads CSAGTGVAYEQYF. The CDR3 coding sequence is TGCAGTGCCGGGACAGGGGTCGCCTACGAGCAGTACTTC.

The rearrangement links TRBV15 to TRBJ1-1; 10 bases agree with TRBD1. This CDR3 contains 17 residues. V was clipped by 7 bases and J by 3 bases; unmatched bases: 14. CDR1 and CDR2 (germline): LNHNV, YYDKDF (reference sequence). CDR3 sequence: CATILAGTGATYTEAFF. CDR3 DNA: TGTGCCACCATTTTAGCCGGGACAGGGGCCACCTACACTGAAGCTTTCTTT. The full variable domain, in which reference TRBV15 and TRBJ1-1 provide the parts outside the CDR3, is DAMVIQNPRYQVTQFGKPVTLSCSQTLNHNVMYWYQQKSSQAPKLLFHYYDKDFNNEADTPDNFQSRRPNTSFCFLDIRSPGLGDTAMYLCATILAGTGATYTEAFFGQGTRLTVV.

CDR3 protein: CSARENGYGYTF. For the CDR3, the DNA is TGCAGTGCTAGAGAGAATGGCTATGGCTACACCTTC. This sequence joins TRBV20-1 and TRBJ1-2; D not certain. Trimming pared 0 bases from V and 4 bases from J, leaving 6 bases between. Germline loops: CDR1 DFQATT, CDR2 SNEGSKA (reference sequence). The CDR3 runs to 12 residues.

In its sample, this clonotype was seen a few times. The V call is TRBV3-1, the J call TRBJ2-5, with TRBD2 matching 8 bases. V was pared by 1 base and J by 2 bases, with 6 bases of the junction left unmatched. CDR1 and CDR2 (germline): LGHDT, YNNKEL (reference sequence). The CDR3 has 16 residues. CDR3 loop: CASSQGETSGQETQYF. CDR3 nucleotide sequence: TGTGCCAGCAGCCAAGGAGAAACTAGCGGACAAGAGACCCAGTACTTC.

This clonotype was seen only a few times. The chain employs TRBV5-1 and TRBJ2-4; 8 bases line up with TRBD2. The length of the CDR3 is 14 residues. V lost 4 bases to trimming and J lost 8 bases; unmatched junction nucleotides: 8. Germline V lookup: CDR1 SGHRS, CDR2 YFSETQ. The CDR3 is CASSPGLEVYIQYF. The CDR3 DNA sequence: TGCGCCAGCAGCCCGGGACTAGAGGTCTACATTCAGTACTTC.

This clonotype was found once. This sequence joins TRBV7-9 and TRBJ1-6; 8 bases line up with TRBD1. This CDR3 has 15 amino acids. J gave up 6 bases and V 5 bases, and 6 bases lay outside the gene matches. The germline V gene encodes CDR1 SEHNR and CDR2 FQNEAQ (reference sequence). CDR3 loop: CASSHGQGLNSPLHF. The DNA of the CDR3 is TGTGCCAGCAGCCACGGACAGGGCCTTAATTCACCCCTCCACTTT.

This chain links TRBV3-1 with TRBJ1-2; 7 positions agree with TRBD1. Germline CDR1 LGHDT, CDR2 YNNKEL (reference sequence). The CDR3 consists of 14 residues. V dropped 4 bases and J dropped 8; count of bases not matched to a gene: 10. Here the CDR3 DNA reads TGTGCCAGCAGCCTCGGACAGGTTGGCTACGGCTACACCTTC. It is translated as CASSLGQVGYGYTF.

The chain combines TRBV29-1 with TRBJ2-1; no firm D call. The CDR3 has 12 amino acids. Trimming stripped 1 base from V and 6 bases from J, with 7 bases between. CDR1 SQVTM and CDR2 ANQGSEA come from the germline V gene. The CDR3 loop is CSVEGLGNEQFF. In DNA, the CDR3 is TGCAGCGTTGAAGGATTGGGCAATGAGCAGTTCTTC.

J is TRBJ2-5 and V is TRBV7-6; 10 bases are a match to TRBD2. Per the germline V gene, CDR1 is SGHVS and CDR2 is FNYEAQ. The length of the CDR3 is 24 residues. Trimming at V came to 1 base and at J to 0 bases, leaving 26 bases not matched to a gene. The CDR3 region has the DNA TGTGCCAGCAGCTTAGTTGCCAAGAAGCGGGGGGGCCTCCTTTACAGCTCCCACCAAGAGACCCAGTACTTC. This encodes CASSLVAKKRGGLLYSSHQETQYF.

This clonotype has more than one count but fewer than ten. This chain links TRBV7-9 with TRBJ2-1; tentatively, D is TRBD2 (6 bases). Germline assignment: CDR1 SEHNR and CDR2 FQNEAQ (reference sequence). This CDR3 spans 14 amino acids. V lost 4 bases, J lost 7 bases, and 14 bases lay in between. In nucleotides, the CDR3 is TGTGCCAGCAGCTACAGCGGGTCTGCGAATGAGCAGTTCTTC. The encoded protein is CASSYSGSANEQFF.

In nucleotides, the CDR3 is TGTGCCAGCAGCCAAGTCTTAAGGACAGGGGAAAATGGCTACACCTTC. Amino acids: CASSQVLRTGENGYTF. V and J are TRBV3-1 and TRBJ1-2, with 9 bases that match TRBD1. The V segment lost 1 base and the J segment 6 bases; nucleotides outside the gene matches: 9. This CDR3 is 16 amino acids long. Germline assignment: CDR1 LGHDT and CDR2 YNNKEL (reference sequence).

This clonotype was seen only a few times. The V and J genes are TRBV12-3 or TRBV12-4 and TRBJ1-5; D is possibly TRBD1 (5 bases). The CDR3 has 14 amino acids. V dropped 7 bases and J dropped 4 bases, with 14 bases sitting between them. Here the CDR3 DNA reads TGTGCCAGCACCCTAGGACACTCAAATCAGCCCCAGCATTTT. It specifies CASTLGHSNQPQHF.

V and J are TRBV29-1 and TRBJ2-5; the match to TRBD1 covers 10 bases. CDR3 length equals 15 residues. Trimming cost V 8 bases and J 1 base; bases outside gene matches: 10. Germline assignment: CDR1 SQVTM and CDR2 ANQGSEA. The CDR3 sequence is CSLTDRGPRQETQYF. The CDR3 nucleotides read TGCAGCCTCACAGACAGGGGGCCGCGCCAAGAGACCCAGTACTTC.

The chain uses TRBV20-1 and TRBJ2-1; 10 bases line up with TRBD2. The CDR3 consists of 14 residues. Trimming took 5 bases from V and 4 from J; bases not matched to a gene: 5. Germline V gives CDR1 DFQATT, CDR2 SNEGSKA (reference sequence). This CDR3 is CSAPPGLAYNEQFF. The CDR3 coding sequence is TGCAGTGCTCCACCGGGACTAGCGTACAATGAGCAGTTCTTC.

V is TRBV5-5 and J is TRBJ2-7; D could derive from TRBD1 or TRBD2 (5 bases each). The germline gives CDR1 SGHKS, CDR2 YYEKEE (reference sequence). This CDR3 comprises 14 residues. Between the trimmed V and J ends, which lost 4 bases and 2 bases, there was a span of 13 bases. CDR3 coding DNA: TGTGCCAGCAGCCCAAACCGGGACCCCTACGAGCAGTACTTC. Encoded protein: CASSPNRDPYEQYF. The variable domain in full, with the rest retrieved from reference TRBV5-5 and TRBJ2-7, is DAGVTQSPTHLIKTRGQQVTLRCSPISGHKSVSWYQQVLGQGPQFIFQYYEKEERGRGNFPDRFSARQFPNYSSELNVNALLLGDSALYLCASSPNRDPYEQYFGPGTRLTVT.

This rearrangement joins TRBV4-1 to TRBJ2-1; D uncertain. Germline V gene sequence: CDR1 MGHRA, CDR2 YSYEKL. The CDR3 has 12 amino acids. Between the trimmed V and J ends, which lost 0 bases and 7 bases, there was a span of 4 bases. In DNA form, the CDR3 reads TGCGCCAGCAGCCAAGATCGAAATGAGCAGTTCTTC. The encoded protein is CASSQDRNEQFF.